What follows is one T cell receptor (beta chain) and its context. The antigen remains undetermined. This PCR relied on a set of 60 Vbeta primers and 13 Jbeta primers. Study processing details: An analysis that came later counted 70 million to 100 million unique TCR beta chains, around 12 million shared. Sequenced by immunoSEQ multiplex PCR; TCRdb stores in-frame clones only, minus some. V, J and clone size derive from that table, while D and trimming were established from the DNA sequence. The table has some 190,000 clones, around 75% seen once. The sample belongs to a study of cytomegalovirus exposure and HLA in healthy donors. Points from the study as a whole: Likely technical artifact: a cluster of highly shared sequence variants.

This CDR3 is built from 15 residues. In germline, CDR1 is SGHVS, CDR2 FNYEAQ. V lost 0 bases to trimming and J lost 3 bases, with 8 bases between them. This sequence joins TRBV7-6 and TRBJ2-2, with D possibly TRBD2 on 6 matching bases. Sequencing was performed on PBMCs. The sequence derives from a female donor in good health and CMV-seronegative. As DNA, the CDR3 is TGTGCCAGCAGCTTAGCGGGGGGTTACACCGGGGAGCTGTTTTTT. This gives the protein CASSLAGGYTGELFF.